Reported below is one TCR beta chain. Its specificity is unknown. These data originate in a study of cytomegalovirus exposure and HLA in healthy donors. Study-level results: Reports showed the classifier diagnosing cytomegalovirus status with high specificity and sensitivity.

Produced via immunoSEQ multiplex PCR; TCRdb's table is partial and in-frame only. Of approximately 120,000 clones in the sample, approximately 91% were seen once. Germline V gene sequence: CDR1 SGHNT, CDR2 YENEEA. Deletions cut 0 bases from V and 5 bases from J, with 10 bases between. This CDR3 is built from 14 residues. The donors were members of the validation cohort comprising over a hundred subjects, separate from the approximately 670-subject first cohort. The chain has TRBV11-3 and TRBJ2-5; unclear D gene. The source of this sequence is a young woman in good health and CMV-seronegative. Sequencing input: PBMCs. The CDR3 is CASSLDPNAETQYF. DNA of the CDR3: TGTGCCAGCAGCTTAGATCCGAACGCGGAGACCCAGTACTTC. The variable domain in full, with the rest retrieved from reference TRBV11-3 and TRBJ2-5, is EAGVVQSPRYKIIEKKQPVAFWCNPISGHNTLYWYLQNLGQGPELLIRYENEEAVDDSQLPKDRFSAERLKGVDSTLKIQPAELGDSAVYLCASSLDPNAETQYFGPGTRLLVL.